A selection of T cell receptor beta chains follows, all from one sample in a study of Graves' ophthalmopathy and Graves' hyperthyroidism. TCRdb reprocessed the multiplex PCR reads via MiXCR and lists one record per CDR3 protein. The sample includes under 250,000 distinct CDR3 sequences, around a fifth of them seen just once. Sequencing was performed on peripheral blood. Source of these receptors: a woman aged 50 to 65 with Graves' ophthalmopathy. Each CDR3 is given with its conserved first and last residue.

TRBV30 | CAWSPPFGANVLTF
TRBV7-9 | CASSSPGAGRELFF
TRBV4-1 | CASSQPRQGQGYEQYF
TRBV6-5 | CASSYSWRTDYNSPLHF
TRBV2 | CASGPYYEQYF
TRBV6-1 | CASSRTGRSNYGYTF
TRBV6-1 | CASSPDRVVEQYF
TRBV30 | CASVQGGTGNTIYF
TRBV27 | CASSFAGSGVPGELFF
TRBV30 | CAWSPTGTTGELFF
TRBV7-9 | CASSSAGTSNEQFF
TRBV5-1 | CASRGTVNTEAFF
TRBV27 | CASSTGTGGNEQYF
TRBV10-3 | CAISEAVQETQYF
TRBV28 | CAIPGQGKGQPQHF
TRBV3-1 | CASSQVRGGRETQYF
TRBV3-1 | CASSQTWGGFYNEQFF
TRBV12-3/TRBV12-4 | CASSWGNTIYF
TRBV30 | CAWGGETEAFF
TRBV6-1 | CASSDRGQLGYTF
TRBV29-1 | CSAIIQGTEAFF
TRBV27 | CATKQSSRPSYEQYF
TRBV28 | CASERANTEAFF
TRBV5-1 | CASSLGYGKVLRSSYNEQFF
TRBV6-2/TRBV6-3 | CASSYYTSGYSYEQYF
TRBV27 | CASSSRTGMGNQPQHF
TRBV24-1 | CATRAGGNTGELFF
TRBV5-1 | CASSLIFGGEQYF
TRBV29-1 | CSVAFAGRTEQYF
TRBV5-1 | CASSLVGSMNTEAFF
TRBV2 | CASSGQGAMDEQYF
TRBV12-3/TRBV12-4 | CASSLVHVNYGYTF
TRBV12-3/TRBV12-4 | CASRVGDHEQYF
TRBV20-1 | CSAGDTEAFF
TRBV4-1 | CASSLVLDINYGYTF
TRBV28 | CASRGPGKNTEAFF
TRBV3-1 | CASSHNGLAGGETQYF
TRBV2 | CASSWGTEIGEQYF
TRBV19 | CAGSIRSTDYSNQPQHF
TRBV6-1 | CASRPAGTYEQYF
TRBV12-3/TRBV12-4 | CASSFGASGSPGQETQYF
TRBV4-1 | CASSPVRGQGTGELLF
TRBV12-3/TRBV12-4 | CASRVRLGRGSYNSPLHF
TRBV5-1 | CASSLEGAGRYGELFF
TRBV9 | CASSVGVDTEAFF
TRBV6-5 | CASSLSWTGNTEAFF
TRBV6-1 | CASSDRGGYEQYF
TRBV9 | CASSVEHRKRETQYF
TRBV4-1 | CASSKQTSGSYEQYF
TRBV2 | CASVPPGLGYEQYF
TRBV7-8 | CASSSNRIWYEQYF
TRBV19 | CASTERSGNTIYF
TRBV5-1 | CASSLLPGHTDTQYF
TRBV20-1 | CSARDPSSGVQETQYF
TRBV29-1 | CSVARGLEGYEQYF